The T cell receptor beta chain under discussion was sequenced for a study of T cell responses to AZD1222 COVID-19 vaccine. The study, taken as a whole, reports: Among the donors, most were white British and more were female, and clonal diversity was possibly underestimated. Seropositivity was recorded at baseline in only 6 or 7 AZD1222 recipients.

On this clone itself: Its matching antigen is unknown.

Sequencing was performed with immunoSEQ multiplex PCR; in TCRdb, only in-frame clones are kept and a portion is missing. Of about 110,000 clones listed, about 90% were seen once; the top ten hold about 5%. V was trimmed by 5 bases and J by 5 bases, leaving 16 bases between them. Per the germline V gene, CDR1 is LNHDA and CDR2 is SQIVND (reference sequence). The CDR3 has 15 residues. This receptor was obtained from an adult in good health. This chain uses TRBV19 with TRBJ2-1; TRBD2 might be the D (5 bases). Sample: peripheral blood, taken on day 0 of AZD1222 vaccination. The CDR3 sequence is CASSWARARNNEQFF. The CDR3 DNA sequence: TGTGCCAGTAGTTGGGCGCGGGCCCGGAACAATGAGCAGTTCTTC.